This TCR beta chain comes out of a study of spatial heterogeneity in lung cancer. Overall study results and limits: There were more appearances of ubiquitous expanded tumor TCRs in blood at resection than at follow-up.

Carried by each TCR cDNA molecule was a unique molecular identifier. MiXCR, applied by TCRdb to the 5' RACE reads, yields one record per CDR3 protein. Of fewer than 60,000 distinct CDR3 sequences listed, roughly 7.4% are singletons. Germline loops: CDR1 KGHSH, CDR2 LQKENI. The CDR3 extends over 14 amino acids. Comments on this clonotype: What it recognizes is unknown. The junction differs from germline at one of its ends, possibly a read error.

Time point here: blood at routine non-recurrence follow-up after resection. Whole RNA from tumor, nontumor lung or frozen PBMC was sequenced unsorted. The specimen comprised PBMCs, sampled at follow-up. This sequence joins TRBV18 and TRBJ2-2, with D possibly being TRBD1 (6 bases). This clonotype was obtained from a female donor with early-stage non-small cell lung cancer. This CDR3 reads CASSPLRDTGELYF. In DNA form, the CDR3 reads TGTGCCAGCTCACCCCTCCGGGACACCGGGGAGCTGTATTTT.